This T cell receptor beta chain was identified during a study of blood T cell repertoires in COVID-19. The study drew participants aged about 18 to 89 years from 20 to 30 US areas. Cohort allocation depended upon clinical history that participants reported. Sequencing was performed with immunoSEQ multiplex PCR; in TCRdb, only in-frame clones are kept and a portion is missing. This table has 400,000 to 450,000 clones, 75% to 90% appearing once. The V and J ends lost 2 bases and 5 bases respectively, with 8 bases between them. The CDR3 is made up of 13 amino acids. CDR1 is KGHSH, CDR2 LQKENI, per germline.

This clonotype was sampled from a man aged 30 to 45 who had recovered from COVID-19. The chain links TRBV18 to TRBJ2-3; D gene uncertain. The sequenced material came from PBMCs or T cells enriched from blood (not recorded which). This CDR3 reads CASSPTLGDTQYF. The CDR3 DNA reads TGTGCCAGCTCACCAACCCTCGGAGATACGCAGTATTTT.